Each of the 2 T cell receptor beta chains below was sequenced from the same sample in a study of cytomegalovirus exposure and HLA in healthy donors. A multiplex PCR was run with 60 Vbeta primers and 13 Jbeta primers. Repertoires were generated with immunoSEQ multiplex PCR, while TCRdb's copy carries only in-frame clones and drops some. The sample holds roughly 150,000 clones; roughly 85% are singletons and the top ten take 2.5% to 3%. The sequenced sample consisted of PBMCs. These receptors originate from a man aged 30-40 years in good health and CMV-seropositive.

In this sample, this clone turned up once. The chain recombines TRBV4-2 with TRBJ2-1; 7 bases line up with TRBD1. The CDR3 contains 16 residues. CDR1 and CDR2 (germline): LGHNA, YNFKEQ. The trim removed 3 bases at V and 3 bases at J, leaving 8 bases unmatched. CDR3 amino acids: CASSQERGQGYNEQFF. The CDR3 DNA follows: TGTGCCAGCAGCCAGGAAAGGGGGCAAGGCTACAATGAGCAGTTCTTC.

This chain connects TRBV6-5 to TRBJ2-5, with a tentative D call TRBD2 (5 bases). In germline, CDR1 is MNHEY, CDR2 SVGAGI. This CDR3 comprises 15 residues. The V end lost 6 bases, the J end lost 4 bases, and 18 bases lay between the germline ends. CDR3 in amino acids: CASRPRTSRGETQYF. CDR3 nucleotides: TGTGCCAGCAGGCCACGGACCTCCCGGGGAGAGACCCAGTACTTC.